These T cell receptor beta chains were read from a single sample in a study of cytomegalovirus exposure and HLA in healthy donors. Only in-frame clones appear in the TCRdb table, and some are missing; sequencing was by immunoSEQ multiplex PCR. In the table there are 150,000 to 200,000 clones, roughly 71% of which are singletons. The sequencing input was PBMCs. These receptors all stem from a woman in her 50s in good health and CMV-seropositive. CDR3s include the opening cysteine and the closing phenylalanine or tryptophan. D genes are given only for firm matches. The size entry is marked missing in some rows and otherwise reads once, few, many or a size class.

>.|TRBJ2-7|.|TRBV5-4
TGTGCCAGCACAGACAGTCGCGAGCAGTACTTC
CASTDSREQYF
>TRBD2|TRBJ2-1|once|TRBV27
TGTGCCAGCAGTCGCGGGGGAGCCTACAATGAGCAGTTCTTC
CASSRGGAYNEQFF
>.|TRBJ1-2|.|TRBV27
TGTGCCAGCAGCACCAACCCCCTACCATCGGGCTACACCTTC
CASSTNPLPSGYTF
>TRBD1|TRBJ1-1|.|TRBV7-8
TGTGCCAGCAGCTCGCAGACAGGGGGAGATACTGAAGCTTTCTTT
CASSSQTGGDTEAFF
>TRBD1|TRBJ1-1|.|TRBV5-1
TGCGCCAGCAGCTTGGAAGGGGGCTCTAATTTGGGAGCTTTCTTT
CASSLEGGSNLGAFF
>TRBD2|TRBJ2-3|.|TRBV9
TGTGCCAGCAGCGTCCTGTCGGGCGGGGGAACAGATACGCAGTATTTT
CASSVLSGGGTDTQYF
>.|TRBJ2-1|.|TRBV4-1
TGCGCCAGCAGCCAAGGGCTAGCAGGCTACAATGAGCAGTTCTTC
CASSQGLAGYNEQFF
>.|TRBJ1-2|.|TRBV18
TGTGCCAGCTCACCGTATAACGGGGGAGGCTATGGCTACACCTTC
CASSPYNGGGYGYTF
>TRBD1|TRBJ1-6|.|TRBV7-2
TGTGCCAGCAGCTTAGCGCAGGGGGCTATTAATTCACCCCTCCACTTT
CASSLAQGAINSPLHF
>.|TRBJ1-1|.|TRBV7-6
TGTGCCAGCAGCCCCAGGGGCCACACTGAAGCTTTCTTT
CASSPRGHTEAFF
>.|TRBJ2-7|.|TRBV4-1
TGCGCCACCACACCAACAGGTCGCTCCTACGAGCAGTACTTC
CATTPTGRSYEQYF
>.|TRBJ1-5|.|TRBV10-3
TGTGCCATCAGTCAGGGGAACCAGCCCCAGCATTTT
CAISQGNQPQHF
>.|TRBJ2-2|few|TRBV27
TGTGCCAGCAGTTTGGCACAGGGCGTGCTGTTTTTT
CASSLAQGVLFF
>TRBD1|TRBJ1-1|.|TRBV5-1
TGCGCCAGCAGCGGGGTACAGGGGTTTAACACTGAAGCTTTCTTT
CASSGVQGFNTEAFF
>.|TRBJ1-5|few|TRBV4-1
TGCGCCAGCAGTCTAAGGGGGGGTCTAAGCAATCAGCCCCAGCATTTT
CASSLRGGLSNQPQHF
>TRBD2|TRBJ2-3|once|TRBV5-1
TGCGCCAGCAGCTCGGGACTAGCGGGGGGCCTAGATACGCAGTATTTT
CASSSGLAGGLDTQYF
>TRBD1|TRBJ1-5|.|TRBV2
TGTGCCAGCAGTCAACAGGGGAGCAATCAGCCCCAGCATTTT
CASSQQGSNQPQHF
>TRBD2|TRBJ2-3|.|TRBV5-1
TGCGCCAGCAGCATCCCGACTAGCGTGGGCACAGATACGCAGTATTTT
CASSIPTSVGTDTQYF
>.|TRBJ2-3|.|TRBV2
TGTGCCAGCAGCGACTCGAACACAGATACGCAGTATTTT
CASSDSNTDTQYF
>.|TRBJ2-5|.|TRBV18
TGTGCCAGCTCACCGGCCGGACAGCAAGAGACCCAGTACTTC
CASSPAGQQETQYF
>TRBD2|TRBJ2-1|.|TRBV4-2
TGTGCCAGCAGCCAAGGGGGGGGGATAGTCGGCCACAATGAGCAGTTCTTC
CASSQGGGIVGHNEQFF
>TRBD1|TRBJ2-2|.|TRBV5-1
TGCGCCAGCAGCTTAGGACAGGGGGCGACCGGGGAGCTGTTTTTT
CASSLGQGATGELFF
>.|TRBJ1-4|.|TRBV9
TGTGCCAGCAGCGCCGGCGTCTCCGGTTGGGGGCCTGAAAAACTGTTTTTT
CASSAGVSGWGPEKLFF
>TRBD1|TRBJ2-7|.|TRBV6-6
TGTGCCAGCAGGTCCGGACAGGGGCTCTACGAGCAGTACTTC
CASRSGQGLYEQYF
>TRBD1|TRBJ1-1|.|TRBV27
TGTGCCAGCAGAAAATTCCGGGACAGGGGTGCTGAAGCTTTCTTT
CASRKFRDRGAEAFF
>TRBD2|TRBJ2-5|once|TRBV30
TGTGCCTGGACAGGTTCCGTTCGGGGGGACCAGTACTTC
CAWTGSVRGDQYF
>TRBD2|TRBJ2-5|.|TRBV7-8
TGTGCCAGCAGCGCTAGCGGGGGAGAGGGGGAGACCCAGTACTTC
CASSASGGEGETQYF
>.|TRBJ2-1|.|TRBV5-6
TGTGCCAGCAGCTTCGGCGGGGGCCCCGCGGTCGCGCAGTTCTTC
CASSFGGGPAVAQFF
>.|TRBJ1-5|.|TRBV18
TGTGCCAGCTCCTCGGGGGGCGGCGAACAGCCCCAGCATTTT
CASSSGGGEQPQHF
>TRBD2|TRBJ2-7|.|TRBV10-3
TGTGCCAGCAGCCTCTCCCCTAGCGGCTACGAGCAGTACTTC
CASSLSPSGYEQYF
>.|TRBJ1-6|once|TRBV6-1
TGTGCCAGCAGTGAAGGTGGAGGGGCACCCCTCCACTTT
CASSEGGGAPLHF
>.|TRBJ1-4|.|TRBV6-6
TGTGCCAGCAGTTACCCGGGGGTCGGTGAAAAACTGTTTTTT
CASSYPGVGEKLFF
>.|TRBJ1-1|.|TRBV5-5
TGTGCCAGCAGCTTCATCGGAGGAGTCGGGGACACTGAAGCTTTCTTT
CASSFIGGVGDTEAFF
>.|TRBJ1-5|once|TRBV7-9
TGTGCCAGCAGCCGTCAGGGGCCTCAGCCCCAGCATTTT
CASSRQGPQPQHF
>TRBD1|TRBJ1-2|.|TRBV9
TGTGCCACCCAGGGGGCGGGGGGCTACACCTTC
CATQGAGGYTF
>.|TRBJ1-3|.|TRBV6-1
TGTGCCAGCAGTCCTCTGGCTGGCTCTGGAAACACCATATATTTT
CASSPLAGSGNTIYF
>.|TRBJ1-1|.|TRBV2
TGTGCCAGCATCCTACAGGGATCTGAAGCTTTCTTT
CASILQGSEAFF
>TRBD1|TRBJ2-1|.|TRBV9
TGTGCCAGCAGCGCCGGGGACAGTTTATCGGAGCAGTTCTTC
CASSAGDSLSEQFF
>TRBD1|TRBJ2-7|.|TRBV5-4
TGTGCCAGCAGCCCCCGGGACAGAACCTACGAGCAGTACTTC
CASSPRDRTYEQYF
>TRBD1|TRBJ1-1|.|TRBV6-1
TGTGCCAGCACGGGACAGGGGAAATATACTGAAGCTTTCTTT
CASTGQGKYTEAFF
>TRBD2|TRBJ2-1|.|TRBV11-2
TGTGCCAGCAGCTTAGGGACTAGCCGGGGTGAGCAGTTCTTC
CASSLGTSRGEQFF
>TRBD1|TRBJ2-5|.|TRBV30
TGTGCCTGGAGTGTAGGGGGCTCGGCGGGAGAGACCCAGTACTTC
CAWSVGGSAGETQYF
>.|TRBJ1-2|once|TRBV19
TGTGCCAGTACCCCGGACTCCCCAGGGGTTAAATACACCTTC
CASTPDSPGVKYTF
>TRBD1|TRBJ1-6|.|TRBV2
TGTGCCAGCAGTACTGGGACAGGCAATTCACCCCTCCACTTT
CASSTGTGNSPLHF
>TRBD1|TRBJ2-7|.|TRBV18
TGTGCCAGCTCACCCGGGACAGAATCCTACGAGCAGTACTTC
CASSPGTESYEQYF
>.|TRBJ1-1|few|TRBV29-1
TGCAGCGTTGTGCCGACCCCAGGGGACACTGAAGCTTTCTTT
CSVVPTPGDTEAFF
>.|TRBJ2-2|.|TRBV14
TGTGCCAGCAGCCAAGAAATGAGCGGGCTTAACACCGGGGAGCTGTTTTTT
CASSQEMSGLNTGELFF
>.|TRBJ1-2|few|TRBV6-1
TGTGCCAGCCAGATTTCTAACTATGGCTACACCTTC
CASQISNYGYTF
>TRBD2|TRBJ2-1|.|TRBV30
TGTGCCTGGAGTGTAAACGGGGGGGCCGTGGGTGAGCAGTTCTTC
CAWSVNGGAVGEQFF
>.|TRBJ1-1|.|TRBV6-6
TGTGCCAGCAGTACACGCAGGGCGATGAACACTGAAGCTTTCTTT
CASSTRRAMNTEAFF
>.|TRBJ1-6|.|TRBV7-8
TGTGCCGGGGGGGTAGGGTCACCCCTCCACTTT
CAGGVGSPLHF
>TRBD2|TRBJ2-1|.|TRBV13
TGTGCCAGCGCGGGGGGGCGTCTAAGTGAGCAGTTCTTC
CASAGGRLSEQFF
>.|TRBJ2-1|few|TRBV18
TGTGCCAGCTCAGCGCGGGACAGCTCCTACAATGAGCAGTTCTTC
CASSARDSSYNEQFF
>.|TRBJ2-1|.|TRBV11-3
TGTGCCAGCAGCTTAGACACGAACTTTTACAATGAGCAGTTCTTC
CASSLDTNFYNEQFF
>.|TRBJ2-7|once|TRBV4-1
TGCGCCAGCAGCCAAGATCGGCGGAGCTCCTACGAGCAGTACTTC
CASSQDRRSSYEQYF
>TRBD1|TRBJ1-2|.|TRBV6-1
TGTGCCAGCAACGTCCACGGGACAGCCCGCTATGGCTACACCTTC
CASNVHGTARYGYTF
>.|TRBJ1-1|once|TRBV5-1
TGCGCCAGCAGCTTAATCTCGAACACTGAAGCTTTCTTT
CASSLISNTEAFF
>.|TRBJ1-1|.|TRBV27
TGTGCCAGCAGTGCCTTAGGACAAGTCACTGAAGCTTTCTTT
CASSALGQVTEAFF
>TRBD1|TRBJ2-7|few|TRBV16
TGTGCCAGCAGCCCGGACAGGGTGTACGAGCAGTACTTC
CASSPDRVYEQYF